A single sample gave rise to the 7 T cell receptor beta chains below, sequenced in a study of control samples from healthy donors and cancer patients. TCRdb keeps only in-frame clones here, not all; method: immunoSEQ multiplex PCR. The sample has around 94,000 clones, about 91% seen once; the top ten hold about 2.5%. The sequencing input was blood. Source of these receptors: a woman aged 18-29 years in good health.

This rearrangement joins TRBV5-4 to TRBJ2-7; 9 bases are a match to TRBD1. V dropped 3 bases and J dropped 5; count of bases not matched to a gene: 6. There are 14 residues in the CDR3. CDR1 is SGHNT, CDR2 YYREEE, per germline (reference sequence). For the CDR3, the DNA is TGTGCCAGCAGCTCTCGACAGGGGGGTCACGAGCAGTACTTC. This translates into CASSSRQGGHEQYF.

This chain connects TRBV7-9 to TRBJ1-2; D remains ambiguous. The CDR3 totals 18 residues. Per germline, CDR1 SEHNR and CDR2 FQNEAQ (reference sequence). Trimming left V 2 bases short and J 6 bases short, with 25 bases between. DNA of the CDR3: TGTGCCAGCAGCTTATGGGTCTCATTGCGGGTTACCTCAGATGGCTACACCTTC. Protein sequence: CASSLWVSLRVTSDGYTF.

The chain is built from TRBV27 and TRBJ1-2, with D unclear. The CDR3 spans 11 residues. Per the germline V gene, CDR1 is MNHEY and CDR2 is SMNVEV (reference sequence). The germline V and J ends were trimmed by 6 bases and 7 bases, with 9 bases remaining between them. In nucleotides, the CDR3 is TGTGCCAGCAGAGGGCGAGGTGGCTACACCTTC. Translated, it gives CASRGRGGYTF.

The chain has TRBV5-4 and TRBJ1-3; 9 positions match TRBD1. This CDR3 has 17 residues. CDR1 and CDR2 (germline): SGHNT, YYREEE (reference sequence). V shed 4 bases and J 2 bases; nucleotides not matched to a gene: 10. The CDR3 DNA reads as TGTGCCAGCAGCCCGCCACAGGGACAGGGAGCTGGAAACACCATATATTTT. Encoded protein: CASSPPQGQGAGNTIYF.

The CDR3 DNA sequence: TGTGCCAGTAGCGGGGGCGCGACTAGCACAGATACGCAGTATTTT. It translates to CASSGGATSTDTQYF. The rearrangement uses TRBV6-6 and TRBJ2-3; 9 nucleotides align to TRBD2. Germline CDR1 and CDR2: MNHNY and SVGAGI (reference sequence). V dropped 9 bases and J dropped 0; count of bases not matched to a gene: 7. This CDR3 has 15 amino acids.

The chain uses TRBV5-8 and TRBJ2-3, with 9 positions matching TRBD1. The V gene's germline CDR1 is SGHTS and CDR2 YDEGEE. This CDR3 has 14 residues. After removal of 4 bases from V and 1 base from J, the junction contained 1 base not matched to a gene. The DNA of the CDR3 is TGTGCCAGCAGCCGGGACAGGGGCACAGATACGCAGTATTTT. Translated, it gives CASSRDRGTDTQYF. Variable domain in full (rest from reference TRBV5-8 and TRBJ2-3): EAGVTQSPTHLIKTRGQQATLRCSPISGHTSVYWYQQALGLGLQFLLWYDEGEERNRGNFPPRFSGRQFPNYSSELNVNALELEDSALYLCASSRDRGTDTQYFGPGTRLTVL.

The chain employs TRBV20-1 and TRBJ1-2; D is unclear. This CDR3 is built from 11 residues. Germline values: CDR1 DFQATT, CDR2 SNEGSKA (reference sequence). Between the trimmed V and J ends, which lost 4 bases and 4 bases, there was a span of 7 bases. In nucleotides, the CDR3 is TGCAGTGCTACCGACACCTATGGCTACACCTTC. It specifies CSATDTYGYTF.